Reported below is one TCR beta chain. The antigen remains unidentified. All gene names here are mouse names. Time point in this sample: mouse harvest day 7 after allogeneic transplant. Mouse grafts combined 10^7 T-cell-depleted bone marrow cells with 10^6 splenic CD5+ T cells. Tissues came from B6→BALB/c major-mismatch GVHD mice at day 7 or 14. This entry comes from a study of tissue T cells after allogeneic stem cell transplantation. Notes on the study in general: Only a limited share of tissue TCRs appeared in blood or spleen. Alloreactivity or antigen specificity of tissue TCRs was not determined; some clones might be host cells. This small cohort was clinically heterogeneous, and sampling depth was a limitation.

Clones were read by immunoSEQ multiplex PCR, and TCRdb kept only the in-frame ones, dropping some. The table has thousands of clones, roughly 42% seen once; the top ten hold about 2%. Source material: skin. This clonotype was obtained from a female BALB/c mouse given C57BL/6 T cells with graft-versus-host disease after an allogeneic hematopoietic cell transplant.

CDR3 loop: CASSLDRGNYAEQFF. The CDR3 bases that were read are TGTGCCAGCAGTCTGGACAGGGGCAACTATGCTGAGCAGTTC. The chain uses TRBV26 and TRBJ2-1, with TRBD1 matching over 8 bases. From the germline J gene comes the end of the CDR3, since the read stops 1 residue before it. V dropped 2 bases and J dropped 1; count of bases not matched to a gene: 1. The length of the CDR3 is 15 residues. Germline loops: CDR1 KGHPV, CDR2 FQNQEV (reference sequence).